What follows are 7 T cell receptor beta chains derived from one specimen sequenced in a study of T cell responses to AZD1222 COVID-19 vaccine. Sequenced by immunoSEQ multiplex PCR; TCRdb stores in-frame clones only, minus some. The data hold approximately 70,000 clones, with around 82% observed a single time. The sequences come from peripheral blood, collected on day 0 of AZD1222 vaccination. These receptors all come from an adult in good health.

The gene calls are TRBV6-4 and TRBJ2-2; 8 bases fit TRBD1. Germline V lookup: CDR1 MRHNA, CDR2 SNTAGT. The CDR3 runs 14 residues. Trimming cost V 7 bases and J 3 bases; bases outside gene matches: 4. The CDR3 sequence is CASKGQVDTGELFF. CDR3 DNA: TGTGCCAGCAAGGGACAGGTAGACACCGGGGAGCTGTTTTTT.

The chain uses TRBV5-1 and TRBJ1-3, with D unresolved. Germline CDR1 is SGHRS and CDR2 is YFSETQ. V gave up 0 bases and J gave up 0 bases, with 7 bases separating them. The CDR3 consists of 15 residues. The CDR3 loop reads CASSLAASSGNTIYF. The DNA for the CDR3 is TGCGCCAGCAGCTTGGCCGCGTCCTCTGGAAACACCATATATTTT.

This clone was detected once. The chain combines TRBV5-1 with TRBJ2-7; the D call may be TRBD1 or TRBD2 (5 bases each). The CDR3 runs 14 residues. CDR1 is SGHRS and CDR2 is YFSETQ in the germline V gene. Trimming stripped 1 base from V and 3 bases from J, with 11 bases between. The DNA for the CDR3 is TGCGCCAGCAGCTTGTCCGGGACCGGCTACGAGCAGTACTTC. It codes for CASSLSGTGYEQYF. The variable domain in full, with the rest retrieved from reference TRBV5-1 and TRBJ2-7, is KAGVTQTPRYLIKTRGQQVTLSCSPISGHRSVSWYQQTPGQGLQFLFEYFSETQRNKGNFPGRFSGRQFSNSRSEMNVSTLELGDSALYLCASSLSGTGYEQYFGPGTRLTVT.

The J gene is TRBJ2-4, the V gene TRBV18, with D maybe TRBD1 (5 bases). V lost 3 bases to trimming and J lost 8 bases, with 8 bases between them. CDR1 and CDR2 from the germline V gene are KGHSH and LQKENI. The CDR3 is made up of 12 amino acids. CDR3 residues: CASSPTEDIQYF. In DNA form, the CDR3 reads TGTGCCAGCTCACCGACAGAGGACATTCAGTACTTC.

The chain couples TRBV19 to TRBJ1-5; weak D call: TRBD1 (6 bases). The germline CDR1 and CDR2 sequences are LNHDA and SQIVND (reference sequence). The CDR3 is 14 amino acids. V was cut by 1 base and J by 8 bases, with 12 bases left in between. The CDR3 here is CASSIVQGREPQHF. CDR3 coding DNA: TGTGCCAGTAGTATAGTACAGGGTCGGGAGCCCCAGCATTTT.

The chain couples TRBV7-3 to TRBJ2-1; no firm D call. CDR3 length equals 13 residues. Germline V lookup: CDR1 SGHTA, CDR2 FQGTGA. V was clipped by 1 base and J by 5 bases, with 6 bases between them. CDR3 amino acids: CASSLSRDNEQFF. The CDR3 region has the DNA TGTGCCAGCAGCTTAAGCAGAGACAATGAGCAGTTCTTC.

The chain recombines TRBV29-1 with TRBJ1-2; TRBD1 matches 8 bases. CDR3 length: 13 residues. The junction had 3 bases not matched to a gene; V was cut back by 6 bases and J by 0 bases. CDR1 and CDR2 (germline): SQVTM, ANQGSEA. CDR3 coding DNA: TGCAGCGTACAGGGGGGAACTAACTATGGCTACACCTTC. Protein product: CSVQGGTNYGYTF.